Listed here are 5 T cell receptor beta chains from one sample, sequenced in a study of cytomegalovirus exposure and HLA in healthy donors. Assay: immunoSEQ multiplex PCR; the TCRdb copy retains only in-frame clones and omits some. The table has 150,000 to 200,000 clones, about 80% seen once. Sequencing was done on a sample of PBMCs. These receptors came from a man aged 18 to 30 in good health and CMV-seropositive.

Comments on this clone: Compared with germline, one end of the junction differs, possibly owing to a read error. CDR3 region: CASSASQAGQRNF. The DNA for the CDR3 is TGTGCCAGTAGTGCGTCCCAAGCGGGGCAACGGAACTTC. This chain links TRBV19 with TRBJ2-7, with 7 bases that match TRBD2. Germline assignment: CDR1 LNHDA and CDR2 SQIVND (reference sequence). The CDR3 consists of 13 residues.

Written as DNA, the CDR3 is TGTGCCAGCAGCTTTGTCGGGAGGGCCGGAAATGAGCAGTTCTTC. It is translated as CASSFVGRAGNEQFF. This sequence joins TRBV5-6 and TRBJ2-1; 8 nucleotides agree with TRBD2. The germline CDR1 and CDR2 sequences are SGHDT and YYEEEE. The CDR3 has 15 residues. The ends lost 2 bases at V and 7 bases at J; junction bases unmatched: 8. Full variable domain (remainder filled in from reference TRBV5-6 and TRBJ2-1): DAGVTQSPTHLIKTRGQQVTLRCSPKSGHDTVSWYQQALGQGPQFIFQYYEEEERQRGNFPDRFSGHQFPNYSSELNVNALLLGDSALYLCASSFVGRAGNEQFFGPGTRLTVL.

The J gene is TRBJ2-2, the V gene TRBV4-2; 8 bases are a match to TRBD1. The CDR3 sequence is 18 residues long. Germline values: CDR1 LGHNA, CDR2 YNFKEQ. V trimming: 0 bases; J trimming: 4 bases; junction bases outside the gene matches: 10. The CDR3 spells CASSQDPLTGAGTGELFF. The DNA of the CDR3 is TGTGCCAGCAGCCAAGACCCCTTGACAGGGGCAGGCACCGGGGAGCTGTTTTTT.

This sequence joins TRBV4-1 and TRBJ2-1; D might be TRBD2 (5 bases). Germline V gene sequence: CDR1 MGHRA, CDR2 YSYEKL. V dropped 0 bases and J dropped 6 bases, with 21 bases sitting between them. The CDR3 spans 18 residues. CDR3 sequence: CASSQDEAASFYSNEQFF. For the CDR3, the DNA is TGCGCCAGCAGCCAAGACGAGGCGGCTAGCTTCTACTCCAATGAGCAGTTCTTC.

CDR3 loop: CASSREGGYEQYF. DNA of the CDR3: TGCGCCAGCAGCCGGGAGGGAGGGTACGAGCAGTACTTC. The chain employs TRBV4-3 and TRBJ2-7; TRBD2 agrees at 7 bases. Germline V gene lookup returns CDR1 LGHNA and CDR2 YSLEER. This CDR3 contains 13 residues. J gave up 4 bases and V 4 bases, and 4 bases lay outside the gene matches.